Following are 23 T cell receptor beta chains from one sample sequenced in a study of regulatory T cells in long-lasting Graves disease. Noted time point: newly diagnosed GD, antithyroid drugs for less than 3 months. Extracted RNA from PBMCs served as the source of the TCR library. iRepertoire HTBI primers and Arm-PCR of CDR3 regions built TCR beta libraries. MiXCR, applied by TCRdb to the multiplex PCR reads, yields one record per CDR3 protein. The data hold roughly 420,000 distinct CDR3 sequences, with about 15% observed a single time. Separately, the same data were catalogued under a study of T cells in Graves' hyperthyroidism and ophthalmopathy.

This specimen was peripheral blood mononuclear cells (PBMCs), taken at new diagnosis, from a patient treated with antithyroid drugs. These TCRs come from a woman aged 50 to 60 with Graves disease.

This clonotype has at least ten counts. The gene calls are TRBV7-8 and TRBJ1-5; D gene uncertain. The V end was cut by 1 base, the J end by 2 bases, with 9 bases between. CDR3 length: 15 amino acids. Germline CDR1 reads SGHVS; CDR2 reads FQNEAQ. CDR3 sequence: CASSLDRQGNQPQHF. The DNA of the CDR3 is TGTGCCAGCAGCTTAGATCGGCAGGGCAATCAGCCCCAGCATTTT.

This clonotype was recorded a few times. The chain is built from TRBV9 and TRBJ2-6; TRBD2 aligns across 10 bases. The V gene end was trimmed by 0 bases and the J gene end by 0 bases; junction bases not matched to a gene: 3. The CDR3 runs to 18 residues. In germline, CDR1 is SGDLS, CDR2 YYNGEE. The CDR3 is CASSVGLAGLSGANVLTF. In DNA, the CDR3 is TGTGCCAGCAGCGTAGGACTAGCGGGTCTCTCTGGGGCCAACGTCCTGACTTTC.

This clonotype was counted many times. This chain links TRBV7-9 with TRBJ2-7; 8 positions match TRBD2. The trim removed 5 bases at V and 0 bases at J, leaving 6 bases unmatched. The CDR3 loop spans 15 amino acids. CDR1 is SEHNR, CDR2 FQNEAQ, per germline (reference sequence). The CDR3 DNA sequence: TGTGCCAGCAGCGCAACTAGCGGTAACTCCTACGAGCAGTACTTC. It encodes CASSATSGNSYEQYF. The variable domain in full, completed from reference TRBV7-9 and TRBJ2-7, reads DTGVSQNPRHKITKRGQNVTFRCDPISEHNRLYWYRQTLGQGPEFLTYFQNEAQLEKSRLLSDRFSAERPKGSFSTLEIQRTEQGDSAMYLCASSATSGNSYEQYFGPGTRLTVT.

The table lists this clonotype with a few counts. This sequence joins TRBV25-1 and TRBJ2-7, with D maybe TRBD2 (5 bases). The CDR3 is 15 amino acids. Germline CDR1 and CDR2: MGHDK and SYGVNS. The V gene lost 4 bases and the J gene lost 4 bases, with 17 bases spanning the gap. The CDR3 loop is CASSGFLAGGYEQYF. Written as DNA, the CDR3 is TGTGCCAGCAGTGGATTTTTGGCGGGCGGTTACGAGCAGTACTTC.

This clonotype has ten or more counts. The gene calls are TRBV6-5 and TRBJ1-1; D unresolved. This CDR3 is 14 amino acids long. Trimming stripped 0 bases from V and 2 bases from J, with 7 bases between. Germline V gene data show CDR1 as MNHEY and CDR2 as SVGAGI. The CDR3 bases are TGTGCCAGCAGTTACTCGAGCGCCAACACTGAAGCTTTCTTT. Translated: CASSYSSANTEAFF.

The chain links TRBV28 to TRBJ2-7; a weak D match, TRBD1 (7 bases). This CDR3 has 14 residues. Germline V CDR1 and CDR2: MDHEN, SYDVKM. The ends were cut back, 7 bases at V and 3 bases at J, with 16 bases in the middle. The CDR3, as DNA: TGTGCCAGCAACCCCGGGCAGGGGGGCTACGAGCAGTACTTC. The encoded protein is CASNPGQGGYEQYF.

This clonotype was observed many times. This rearrangement joins TRBV28 to TRBJ1-1, with no clear D. V was cut by 2 bases and J by 0 bases, with 7 bases left in between. This CDR3 comprises 14 residues. CDR1 and CDR2 from the germline V gene are MDHEN and SYDVKM. In DNA form, the CDR3 reads TGTGCCAGCAGTTTAGAAGCTTTGAACACTGAAGCTTTCTTT. This encodes CASSLEALNTEAFF. Variable domain in full (rest from reference TRBV28 and TRBJ1-1): DVKVTQSSRYLVKRTGEKVFLECVQDMDHENMFWYRQDPGLGLRLIYFSYDVKMKEKGDIPEGYSVSREKKERFSLILESASTNQTSMYLCASSLEALNTEAFFGQGTRLTVV.

The V gene is TRBV4-1, the J gene TRBJ1-1, with 11 bases lining up with TRBD1. The CDR3 is 15 residues long. V shed 6 bases and J 3 bases; nucleotides not matched to a gene: 6. Per the germline V gene, CDR1 is MGHRA and CDR2 is YSYEKL. CDR3 amino acids: CASRGGTGGDTEAFF. Here the CDR3 DNA reads TGCGCCAGCAGGGGCGGGACAGGGGGAGACACTGAAGCTTTCTTT.

The chain has TRBV6-5 and TRBJ2-7, with D perhaps TRBD1 (8 bases). Germline-derived CDR1 and CDR2 are MNHEY and SVGAGI. Between the trimmed V and J ends, which lost 0 bases and 5 bases, there was a span of 20 bases. The CDR3 is 17 amino acids. In DNA, the CDR3 is TGTGCCAGCAGTTACTCGAGGAGCAGGGGGGGACAGGACGAGCAGTACTTC. This codes for CASSYSRSRGGQDEQYF.

This clonotype was detected many times. The J gene is TRBJ2-7, the V gene TRBV28; TRBD2 aligns across 12 bases. The germline CDR1 and CDR2 sequences are MDHEN and SYDVKM. Trimming cost V 5 bases and J 2 bases; bases outside gene matches: 4. This CDR3 comprises 15 residues. The CDR3 coding sequence is TGTGCCAGCAGTATGGGACTAGCGGGTACCTACGAGCAGTACTTC. Translated, it gives CASSMGLAGTYEQYF.

The sample holds a few counts of this clonotype. The chain carries TRBV6-2 or TRBV6-3 and TRBJ1-4; 10 positions match TRBD1. The germline V gene has CDR1 MNHEY and CDR2 SVGEGT. The CDR3 loop spans 13 amino acids. With V trimmed by 4 bases and J by 10 bases, 3 bases remained unmatched. CDR3 region: CASSSGQGGKLFF. CDR3 coding DNA: TGTGCCAGCAGTTCCGGACAGGGGGGAAAACTGTTTTTT.

The gene calls are TRBV24-1 and TRBJ2-7; 8 nucleotides match TRBD1. After removal of 11 bases from V and 5 bases from J, the junction contained 16 bases not matched to a gene. Germline V CDR1 and CDR2: KGHDR, SFDVKD. The CDR3 is 15 residues long. The CDR3 region is CANPFPRDRINEQYF. As DNA, the CDR3 is TGTGCCAACCCCTTCCCCAGGGACAGGATTAACGAGCAGTACTTC.

Comments on this clonotype: Just one base apart from a much larger clone, this may be a read error. The CDR3 sequence: CASSQDGNYGYTF. The CDR3 DNA reads as TGTGCCAGCAGCCAAGACGGAAACTATGGCTACACCTTC. This rearrangement joins TRBV3-1 to TRBJ1-2; unclear D gene. CDR1 is LGHDT and CDR2 is YNNKEL in the germline V gene (reference sequence). The CDR3 extends over 13 amino acids. Trimming pared 0 bases from V and 2 bases from J, leaving 4 bases between.

This clonotype was seen at least ten times. The chain combines TRBV7-3 with TRBJ2-3; D unclear. The CDR3 loop spans 15 amino acids. Trimming pared 1 base from V and 3 bases from J, leaving 11 bases between. Germline V gives CDR1 SGHTA, CDR2 FQGTGA. The chain's CDR3 is CASSLIAGFTDTQYF. CDR3 coding DNA: TGTGCCAGCAGCTTAATCGCCGGATTTACAGATACGCAGTATTTT.

The J gene is TRBJ2-7, the V gene TRBV6-2 or TRBV6-3; TRBD2 might be the D (6 bases). The CDR3 sequence is 16 residues long. V gave up 5 bases and J gave up 4 bases, with 21 bases separating them. Germline CDR1 MNHEY, CDR2 SVGEGT. CDR3 in DNA: TGTGCCAGCAGTGTTGTCGAGGGAGCGGGTGGTTACGAGCAGTACTTC. Its protein is CASSVVEGAGGYEQYF.

In the case of this clonotype: In this CDR3 the conserved last residue, phenylalanine or tryptophan, is missing, so a read error is likely. This rearrangement joins TRBV4-2 to TRBJ2-1, with D possibly matching TRBD2 (6 bases). Looked up from germline, CDR1 is LGHNA and CDR2 is YNFKEQ. V shed 1 base and J shed 2 bases, with 15 bases lying between them. The CDR3 contains 17 residues. CDR3: CASSQVLTAGPYNEQFL. The CDR3 DNA follows: TGTGCCAGCAGCCAAGTCTTGACGGCGGGACCCTACAATGAGCAGTTCCTC.

The chain has TRBV7-9 and TRBJ2-1, with 8 bases identical to TRBD1. TRBJ2-5 explains the end of the DNA better; the J call may be wrong. The germline gives CDR1 SEHNR, CDR2 FQNEAQ (reference sequence). The CDR3 is 17 amino acids. This chain's CDR3 is CASRRDRGPRSGETQYF. The CDR3 coding sequence is TGTGCCAGCAGGCGAGACAGGGGTCCCCGATCAGGAGAGACCCAGTACTTC.

This clonotype was counted a few times. This chain uses TRBV29-1 with TRBJ2-7, with 7 bases fitting TRBD2. The V gene end was trimmed by 1 base and the J gene end by 0 bases; junction bases not matched to a gene: 6. CDR1 and CDR2 (germline): SQVTM, ANQGSEA. The CDR3 runs to 15 residues. The CDR3 DNA reads TGCAGCGTTGAAGGGGGGGAGGGACTCTCCTACGAGCAGTACTTC. Protein sequence: CSVEGGEGLSYEQYF.

This clonotype was seen repeatedly, ten times or more. The chain couples TRBV5-5 to TRBJ1-1, with 7 bases aligning to TRBD1. Trimming cost V 8 bases and J 7 bases; bases outside gene matches: 8. Germline values: CDR1 SGHKS, CDR2 YYEKEE (reference sequence). The CDR3 contains 12 residues. The CDR3 coding sequence is TGTGCCAGTTGGTCAGGGGGAAATGAAGCTTTCTTT. Translation gives CASWSGGNEAFF.

This clonotype was detected many times. This rearrangement joins TRBV28 to TRBJ2-7; 13 bases agree with TRBD2. The length of the CDR3 is 17 residues. The V and J ends lost 5 bases and 0 bases, in that order; junction bases with no gene match: 7. Germline V gives CDR1 MDHEN, CDR2 SYDVKM. The CDR3 DNA sequence: TGTGCCAGCAGTACCGGGACTAGCGGGAAAAGCTCCTACGAGCAGTACTTC. It translates to CASSTGTSGKSSYEQYF.

Ten or more counts support this clonotype. The junction does not match germline at one end; this may be a read error. This chain joins TRBV28 and TRBJ2-7; TRBD2 matches at 7 bases. The germline gives CDR1 MDHEN, CDR2 SYDVKM. The CDR3 contains 12 residues. CDR3 residues: CASRIGGGEQYF. The CDR3 DNA follows: TGTGCCAGCAGAATCGGGGGAGGGGAGCAATACTTC.

The chain recombines TRBV2 with TRBJ2-7, with a weak D call TRBD2 (7 bases). This CDR3 contains 14 residues. Germline assignment: CDR1 SNHLY and CDR2 FYNNEI. Trimming left V 9 bases short and J 3 bases short, with 18 bases between. CDR3 nucleotide sequence: TGTGCCAGTAACCGGGACACTAGCGTCTACGAGCAGTACTTC. Translated, it gives CASNRDTSVYEQYF.

This clonotype has a handful of counts. The chain joins TRBV19 to TRBJ2-6; 8 nucleotides match TRBD1. Losses at the gene ends were 7 bases for V and 0 bases for J; bases not matched to a gene: 5. Germline CDR1 is LNHDA and CDR2 is SQIVND (reference sequence). CDR3 length: 16 amino acids. The CDR3 coding sequence is TGTGCCAGTAACAGGGGGGCCTTCTCTGGGGCCAACGTCCTGACTTTC. Translation: CASNRGAFSGANVLTF. Supplemented by reference TRBV19 and TRBJ2-6, the full variable domain reads DGGITQSPKYLFRKEGQNVTLSCEQNLNHDAMYWYRQDPGQGLRLIYYSQIVNDFQKGDIAEGYSVSREKKESFPLTVTSAQKNPTAFYLCASNRGAFSGANVLTFGAGSRLTVL.